This T cell receptor beta chain was recorded in a study of blood T cell repertoires in COVID-19. The assay was immunoSEQ multiplex PCR, and TCRdb's table has in-frame clones only and misses some. The data hold 150,000 or so clones, with about 85% observed a single time. Per germline, CDR1 SGHNT and CDR2 YYREEE (reference sequence). Trimming left V 3 bases short and J 0 bases short, with 18 bases between. This CDR3 is 17 amino acids long. Material for sequencing was peripheral blood. The rearrangement joins TRBV5-4 to TRBJ1-2; possible D gene TRBD1, 5 bases. The source is a woman in her forties or fifties with COVID-19, enrolled during active disease. CDR3 in DNA: TGTGCCAGCAGCTCAGCCAGGGATTTCGTAGCTAACTATGGCTACACCTTC. Its translation is CASSSARDFVANYGYTF.